This TCR beta chain was documented in a study of cytomegalovirus exposure and HLA in healthy donors. Across the whole study: A data release that came early held some 84 million unique TCRs from HLA-typed donors.

The ends lost 5 bases at V and 5 bases at J; junction bases unmatched: 6. The CDR3 consists of 14 residues. The V gene's germline CDR1 is SGHVS and CDR2 FNYEAQ. Primers included in the PCR were 60 Vbeta and 13 Jbeta primers. Source study methods: In a later analysis, roughly 11 million of approximately 80 million unique beta chains occurred in at least two donors. The assay was immunoSEQ multiplex PCR, and TCRdb's table has in-frame clones only and misses some. The DNA gave D and trimming, while V, J and clone size come from that table. The sample records roughly 150,000 clones, about 75% being singletons. In nominal health when sampled, donors likely had unrecorded immune exposures nonetheless. This clone showed up just once.

Specimen: PBMCs. The chain employs TRBV7-6 and TRBJ2-7, with 10 bases that match TRBD1. This TCR derives from a male donor in good health and CMV-seronegative. DNA for the CDR3: TGTGCCAGCAGCCCGAGGACAGGGGGAGACGAGCAGTACTTC. It translates to CASSPRTGGDEQYF. Looking up the rest from reference TRBV7-6 and TRBJ2-7 gives the full variable domain: GAGVSQSPRYKVTKRGQDVALRCDPISGHVSLYWYRQALGQGPEFLTYFNYEAQQDKSGLPNDRFSAERPEGSISTLTIQRTEQRDSAMYRCASSPRTGGDEQYFGPGTRLTVT.